What follows are 32 T cell receptor beta chains derived from one specimen sequenced in a study of CD8+CD57+ T cells in acquired aplastic anemia. Genomic DNA was employed as the template in profiling TCR beta VDJ and CDR3. TCRdb used MiXCR to reprocess the reads, holding one entry per CDR3 protein. The sample yields 200,000 or so distinct CDR3 sequences, nearly 50% seen once. Patients who underwent sequencing had shown CD8+CD57+ cell expansion by flow cytometry. The sequencing sample was made of sorted CD4+, CD8+, or CD8+CD57+ T cells (not recorded which) from PBMCs. Receptors originate from a human donor with aplastic anemia.

This chain links TRBV29-1 with TRBJ2-7, with 11 nucleotides matching TRBD2. CDR3 length equals 13 residues. V was clipped by 6 bases and J by 1 base; unmatched bases: 2. The germline V gene has CDR1 SQVTM and CDR2 ANQGSEA. Here the CDR3 DNA reads TGCAGCGTCGGGACTAGCGGATCCTACGAGCAGTACTTC. The encoded protein is CSVGTSGSYEQYF.

For this clonotype: The CDR3 does not end in the conserved phenylalanine or tryptophan, so this is likely a read error. J is TRBJ2-3 and V is TRBV2, with D unclear. The germline CDR1 and CDR2 sequences are SNHLY and FYNNEI. The CDR3 length is 15 residues. CDR3 in amino acids: CASGENRALGDTQYL. In DNA, the CDR3 is TGTGCCAGCGGTGAAAATCGAGCGTTGGGAGATACGCAGTATCTT.

This chain joins TRBV20-1 and TRBJ2-7, with TRBD2 as a possible D gene (5 bases). The germline CDR1 and CDR2 sequences are DFQATT and SNEGSKA (reference sequence). The CDR3 loop spans 16 amino acids. V dropped 1 base and J dropped 6 bases, with 22 bases sitting between them. The CDR3 nucleotides read TGCAGTGCTAGAGTTGAACCAGGCCCTCGGGGTGGCGAGCAGTACTTC. Translation: CSARVEPGPRGGEQYF.

This clonotype appeared many times. The gene calls are TRBV6-2 or TRBV6-3 and TRBJ2-7; 8 bases are shared with TRBD1. Germline CDR1 MNHEY, CDR2 SVGEGT. This CDR3 has 15 residues. After removal of 8 bases from V and 3 bases from J, the junction contained 12 bases not matched to a gene. CDR3 residues: CASGRERTGHYEQYF. In DNA form, the CDR3 reads TGTGCCAGCGGGAGAGAAAGGACAGGGCACTACGAGCAGTACTTC.

Ten or more counts support this clonotype. The rearrangement joins TRBV10-3 to TRBJ2-2; maybe TRBD2 (5 bases). V was pared by 2 bases and J by 4 bases, with 5 bases between. From germline, CDR1 is ENHRY and CDR2 SYGVKD. This CDR3 is 13 amino acids long. The CDR3 is CAISEGSTGELFF. The CDR3 DNA reads as TGTGCCATCAGTGAGGGGAGCACCGGGGAGCTGTTTTTT.

The chain carries TRBV12-5 and TRBJ1-1; a weak D match, TRBD1 (6 bases). This CDR3 has 16 residues. The germline V gene encodes CDR1 LGHNT and CDR2 FRNRAP. The ends were cut back, 2 bases at V and 11 bases at J, with 24 bases in the middle. CDR3 protein: CASGLIGRTAFAGAFF. In DNA form, the CDR3 reads TGTGCTAGTGGTTTGATAGGCAGGACAGCCTTCGCGGGGGCTTTCTTT.

This clonotype was seen repeatedly, ten times or more. CDR3 bases: TGTGCCACCAGTGATTCTTCAGGGAAGCAAGAGACCCAGTACTTC. Protein product: CATSDSSGKQETQYF. The rearrangement uses TRBV24-1 and TRBJ2-5; D is possibly TRBD1 (5 bases). The CDR3 consists of 15 residues. Germline CDR1 reads KGHDR; CDR2 reads SFDVKD. V lost 2 bases to trimming and J lost 2 bases, with 11 bases between them.

This clonotype was counted many times. The V gene is TRBV7-9, the J gene TRBJ2-3, with 14 bases that match TRBD2. CDR1 SEHNR and CDR2 FQNEAQ come from the germline V gene (reference sequence). This CDR3 has 17 residues. J lost 3 bases, V lost 5 bases, and 7 bases had no gene match. This chain's CDR3 is CASSKQGTSGSTDTQYF. DNA for the CDR3: TGTGCCAGCAGCAAACAAGGGACTAGCGGGAGTACAGATACGCAGTATTTT. The full variable domain, in which reference TRBV7-9 and TRBJ2-3 provide the parts outside the CDR3, is DTGVSQNPRHKITKRGQNVTFRCDPISEHNRLYWYRQTLGQGPEFLTYFQNEAQLEKSRLLSDRFSAERPKGSFSTLEIQRTEQGDSAMYLCASSKQGTSGSTDTQYFGPGTRLTVL.

The table lists this clonotype with a count of one. One junction end does not reproduce the germline sequence, and a read error may be involved. J is TRBJ2-7 and V is TRBV11-1; 9 bases line up with TRBD2. The germline gives CDR1 SGHAT, CDR2 FQDESV (reference sequence). The CDR3 runs 15 residues. The CDR3 nucleotides are TGCGCCAGCAGCCATCCGACGGGACTAGCTTACGAGCAGTACTTC. It translates to CASSHPTGLAYEQYF.

This clonotype was detected ten times or more. The V and J genes are TRBV7-2 and TRBJ1-5; D is possibly TRBD1 (6 bases). Trimming left V 1 base short and J 3 bases short, with 19 bases between. Germline V gives CDR1 SGHTA, CDR2 FQGNSA. The CDR3 consists of 18 residues. The CDR3 loop is CASSLEWGAGVVNQPQHF. Here the CDR3 DNA reads TGTGCCAGCAGCTTAGAATGGGGGGCAGGGGTGGTCAATCAGCCCCAGCATTTT.

Concerning this clonotype itself: A read error is possible here, since a much larger clone lies one base away. The genes are TRBV4-3 and TRBJ1-1; TRBD1 matches 7 bases. The germline V gene encodes CDR1 LGHNA and CDR2 YSLEER. The CDR3 has 16 residues. The CDR3 region is CASRQGVRPGNTEAFF. CDR3 nucleotide sequence: TGCGCCAGCCGCCAGGGGGTGCGGCCCGGGAACACTGAAGCTTTCTTT.

This clonotype was counted only a few times. J is TRBJ2-3 and V is TRBV15; D is undetermined. V was shortened by 4 bases and J by 0 bases, with 8 bases between the two germline ends. There are 14 residues in the CDR3. Germline CDR1 is LNHNV and CDR2 is YYDKDF (reference sequence). The CDR3 sequence: CATSTQTSTDTQYF. CDR3 sequence (DNA): TGTGCCACCAGCACCCAAACTAGCACAGATACGCAGTATTTT.

In its sample, this clonotype was seen many times. This rearrangement joins TRBV24-1 to TRBJ2-2, with TRBD1 matching 7 bases. Germline CDR1 is KGHDR and CDR2 is SFDVKD. This CDR3 spans 14 amino acids. J lost 2 bases, V lost 6 bases, and 2 bases had no gene match. Written as DNA, the CDR3 is TGTGCCACCAGTCGGGACAGAAACACCGGGGAGCTGTTTTTT. Translating it yields CATSRDRNTGELFF.

This clonotype was seen many times. The V gene is TRBV9, the J gene TRBJ2-1; 9 nucleotides line up with TRBD2. The CDR3 has 18 residues. V dropped 1 base and J dropped 4; count of bases not matched to a gene: 12. Per the germline V gene, CDR1 is SGDLS and CDR2 is YYNGEE. CDR3 in DNA: TGTGCCAGCAGCGTACAAGGCGGAGCGGGAGGCAAGTACAATGAGCAGTTCTTC. Protein sequence: CASSVQGGAGGKYNEQFF.

The V and J genes are TRBV2 and TRBJ2-5; 11 bases agree with TRBD2. This CDR3 comprises 15 residues. Germline loops: CDR1 SNHLY, CDR2 FYNNEI. V shed 6 bases, J shed 0 bases, and the junction held 3 bases outside the gene matches. The CDR3 nucleotides read TGTGCCAGCAGCGTGACTAGCGGGGACCAAGAGACCCAGTACTTC. Translating gives CASSVTSGDQETQYF.

In this sample, this clonotype turned up many times. The J gene is TRBJ2-3, the V gene TRBV25-1; TRBD2 matches at 10 bases. Trimming removed 6 bases from V and 10 bases from J; junction bases left unmatched: 13. The CDR3 totals 15 residues. Germline V gene lookup returns CDR1 MGHDK and CDR2 SYGVNS. Here the CDR3 reads CASSGSASGSGAQYF. CDR3 nucleotide sequence: TGTGCCAGCAGCGGGTCCGCTAGCGGGAGTGGGGCGCAGTATTTT.

Concerning this clonotype: Since no conserved phenylalanine or tryptophan closes the CDR3, a read error is the likely cause. No DNA is shown, since the ends of the CDR3 on it are uncertain; the CDR3 is the one TCRdb lists. V and J are TRBV10-3 and TRBJ2-3; the table assigns TRBD2, which was not confirmed against the DNA. The CDR3 comprises 15 residues, both ends counted. Germline-derived CDR1 and CDR2 are ENHRY and SYGVKD. CDR3 residues: CAISESTSGKDTQYL.

This sequence joins TRBV9 and TRBJ2-3, with 11 bases lining up with TRBD2. CDR3 length: 14 residues. The J segment lost 3 bases and the V segment lost 7 bases, leaving 4 bases of the junction unmatched. Germline loops: CDR1 SGDLS, CDR2 YYNGEE. CDR3 region: CASGTSGGTDTQYF. The CDR3 nucleotides are TGTGCCAGCGGAACTAGCGGGGGTACAGATACGCAGTATTTT.

The gene calls are TRBV12-3 or TRBV12-4 and TRBJ2-7; 11 bases map to TRBD2. This CDR3 is built from 15 residues. V lost 6 bases, J lost 2 bases, and 6 bases stayed unmatched. CDR3 amino acids: CASRSSGGKPYEQYF. CDR3 DNA sequence: TGTGCCAGCAGGTCTAGCGGGGGGAAACCCTACGAGCAGTACTTC.

Ten or more counts support this clonotype. This chain joins TRBV20-1 and TRBJ1-2, with D perhaps TRBD1 (5 bases). V dropped 0 bases and J dropped 1 base, with 12 bases sitting between them. Germline V gene lookup returns CDR1 DFQATT and CDR2 SNEGSKA (reference sequence). This CDR3 spans 15 amino acids. The CDR3 region is CSARDRTGDNYGYTF. CDR3 sequence (DNA): TGCAGTGCTAGAGATCGAACAGGAGATAACTATGGCTACACCTTC.

The chain carries TRBV7-3 and TRBJ2-7; 9 positions agree with TRBD1. CDR1 SGHTA and CDR2 FQGTGA come from the germline V gene. This CDR3 contains 13 residues. With V trimmed by 5 bases and J by 5 bases, 4 bases remained unmatched. The CDR3 protein is CASSPGQGHEQYF. CDR3 coding DNA: TGTGCCAGCAGCCCCGGACAGGGGCACGAGCAGTACTTC.

This chain joins TRBV28 and TRBJ2-7; 7 bases line up with TRBD1. Per the germline V gene, CDR1 is MDHEN and CDR2 is SYDVKM. The CDR3 is 17 amino acids. Trimming cost V 7 bases and J 2 bases; bases outside gene matches: 17. The CDR3 here is CASTSIGQVLGAYEQYF. In DNA, the CDR3 is TGTGCCAGCACCTCAATCGGACAGGTGCTCGGGGCCTACGAGCAGTACTTC.

In regard to this clonotype: This clone may be a read error of a much larger clone one base away. This sequence joins TRBV12-3 or TRBV12-4 and TRBJ2-7; 7 bases fit TRBD2. The CDR3 loop spans 14 amino acids. Unmatched junction bases numbered 11, after V lost 3 bases and J lost 9 bases. CDR3 protein: CASSFSSGKPRQYF. The CDR3 DNA follows: TGTGCCAGCAGTTTCTCCAGCGGGAAACCCAGGCAGTACTTC.

V gene TRBV5-4 combines with J gene TRBJ2-3, with D unresolved. V was clipped by 2 bases and J by 0 bases, with 10 bases between them. The germline V gene has CDR1 SGHNT and CDR2 YYREEE (reference sequence). The CDR3 sequence is 15 residues long. CDR3 region: CASSFSRVSTDTQYF. The CDR3 DNA is TGTGCCAGCAGCTTTAGCCGAGTGAGCACAGATACGCAGTATTTT.

This chain links TRBV10-3 with TRBJ2-1; TRBD1 agrees at 7 bases. The length of the CDR3 is 17 residues. CDR1 and CDR2 (germline): ENHRY, SYGVKD. The ends lost 6 bases at V and 2 bases at J; junction bases unmatched: 13. CDR3 nucleotide sequence: TGTGCCATCAGCCCTGAGACAGGGTTGTCACCCTACAATGAGCAGTTCTTC. Amino acid sequence: CAISPETGLSPYNEQFF.

In regard to this clonotype: A junction end diverges from the germline sequence, so it may reflect a read error. As DNA, the CDR3 is TGCGGCGTTGACATAACAAAGGGATTCGAGACCCAGTATTTC. Protein sequence: CGVDITKGFETQYF. The rearrangement uses TRBV29-1 and TRBJ2-5; D remains unclear. The CDR3 contains 14 residues. Germline CDR1 and CDR2: SQVTM and ANQGSEA.

The J gene is TRBJ1-1, the V gene TRBV7-9; D call uncertain. The length of the CDR3 is 13 residues. V lost 5 bases to trimming and J lost 11 bases, with 18 bases between them. CDR1 is SEHNR, CDR2 FQNEAQ, per germline (reference sequence). The CDR3 nucleotides are TGTGCCAGCAGCATAGTGGTGTGGGAAGGGGCTTTCTTT. This sequence encodes CASSIVVWEGAFF. Drawing the rest from reference TRBV7-9 and TRBJ1-1, the complete variable domain is DTGVSQNPRHKITKRGQNVTFRCDPISEHNRLYWYRQTLGQGPEFLTYFQNEAQLEKSRLLSDRFSAERPKGSFSTLEIQRTEQGDSAMYLCASSIVVWEGAFFGQGTRLTVV.

This clonotype was observed many times. The chain joins TRBV4-3 to TRBJ2-7; no clear D. Looked up from germline, CDR1 is LGHNA and CDR2 is YSLEER. The CDR3 extends over 14 amino acids. Trimming left V 4 bases short and J 2 bases short, with 12 bases between. CDR3 DNA: TGCGCCAGCAGCCGAGCCAAGGGCGCCTACGAGCAGTACTTC. Its protein product is CASSRAKGAYEQYF.

The rearrangement joins TRBV20-1 to TRBJ2-5; the D is unclear. The V gene's germline CDR1 is DFQATT and CDR2 SNEGSKA (reference sequence). The V and J ends lost 5 bases and 5 bases respectively, with 9 bases between them. The CDR3 is 11 amino acids. This CDR3 reads CSAPPGETQYF. CDR3 nucleotides: TGCAGTGCTCCGCCCGGGGAGACCCAGTACTTC.

The rearrangement joins TRBV20-1 to TRBJ1-1; a weak D match, TRBD1 (5 bases). The germline CDR1 and CDR2 sequences are DFQATT and SNEGSKA (reference sequence). The CDR3 extends over 13 amino acids. V dropped 4 bases and J dropped 0 bases, with 9 bases sitting between them. CDR3 in amino acids: CSATRALNTEAFF. CDR3 coding DNA: TGCAGTGCTACCAGGGCCCTGAACACTGAAGCTTTCTTT.

This clonotype was detected ten times or more. This sequence joins TRBV2 and TRBJ1-4; D is ambiguous. The CDR3 contains 13 residues. V lost 8 bases and J lost 8, with 15 bases in between. Germline CDR1 reads SNHLY; CDR2 reads FYNNEI. The CDR3 nucleotides are TGTGCCAGCGTCACTGCCGTTGGGGAAAAACTGTTTTTT. Translating it yields CASVTAVGEKLFF. The full variable domain, its missing parts supplied by reference TRBV2 and TRBJ1-4, is EPEVTQTPSHQVTQMGQEVILRCVPISNHLYFYWYRQILGQKVEFLVSFYNNEISEKSEIFDDQFSVERPDGSNFTLKIRSTKLEDSAMYFCASVTAVGEKLFFGSGTQLSVL.

J is TRBJ1-1 and V is TRBV19; 9 nucleotides align to TRBD1. This CDR3 is 13 amino acids long. Trimming removed 6 bases from V and 6 bases from J; junction bases left unmatched: 5. From germline, CDR1 is LNHDA and CDR2 SQIVND (reference sequence). CDR3 coding DNA: TGTGCCAGTAGGCCGGGACAGGGATCTGAAGCTTTCTTT. It translates to CASRPGQGSEAFF.